This is a list of T cell receptor beta chains from one sample in a study of blood T cell repertoires in COVID-19. The method was immunoSEQ multiplex PCR; TCRdb's version includes in-frame clones alone and lacks a portion of them. The sample records about 250,000 clones, roughly 83% being singletons. The sequenced sample consisted of peripheral blood. The receptor source for this set is a man at least 80 years old with acute or convalescent COVID-19. The CDR3 runs from the conserved cysteine through the conserved F or W. Fields, in order: V gene, clone size, D gene, J gene, CDR3 protein, CDR3 DNA. The D gene is left open where the match is weak. Only part of the rows carry a size: once, few, many, or a class if the clone is expanded.

V gene: TRBV7-3
clone size: -
D gene: -
J gene: TRBJ1-2
CDR3 protein: CASSLKGGYGYTF
CDR3 DNA: TGTGCCAGCAGCTTAAAGGGGGGGTATGGCTACACCTTC

V gene: TRBV19
clone size: -
D gene: TRBD1
J gene: TRBJ2-1
CDR3 protein: CASSPTGYSYNEQFF
CDR3 DNA: TGTGCCAGTAGCCCGACAGGGTACTCCTACAATGAGCAGTTCTTC

V gene: TRBV19
clone size: many
D gene: -
J gene: TRBJ2-1
CDR3 protein: CASNPGTPNEQFF
CDR3 DNA: TGTGCCAGTAACCCCGGGACTCCCAATGAGCAGTTCTTC

V gene: TRBV19
clone size: -
D gene: -
J gene: TRBJ1-5
CDR3 protein: CASRFRVRNQPQHF
CDR3 DNA: TGTGCCAGTAGATTCCGGGTTCGTAATCAGCCCCAGCATTTT

V gene: TRBV24-1
clone size: -
D gene: TRBD1
J gene: TRBJ1-2
CDR3 protein: CATSDSGTGRHGYTF
CDR3 DNA: TGTGCCACCAGTGATTCCGGGACAGGGCGCCATGGCTACACCTTC

V gene: TRBV19
clone size: -
D gene: -
J gene: TRBJ2-7
CDR3 protein: CASSLGSHPSPYEQYF
CDR3 DNA: TGTGCCAGTAGTCTGGGGTCTCACCCTAGCCCCTACGAGCAGTACTTC

V gene: TRBV7-2
clone size: -
D gene: TRBD1
J gene: TRBJ1-3
CDR3 protein: CASGQGAHGNTIYF
CDR3 DNA: TGTGCCAGCGGACAGGGGGCGCATGGAAACACCATATATTTT

V gene: TRBV30
clone size: -
D gene: -
J gene: TRBJ2-2
CDR3 protein: CAWNVGNFRELFF
CDR3 DNA: TGTGCCTGGAACGTTGGCAATTTTAGGGAGCTGTTTTTT

V gene: TRBV19
clone size: -
D gene: TRBD2
J gene: TRBJ2-4
CDR3 protein: CASSIYGTSGRKNIQYF
CDR3 DNA: TGTGCCAGTAGTATCTATGGGACTAGCGGGAGGAAAAACATTCAGTACTTC

V gene: TRBV9
clone size: -
D gene: -
J gene: TRBJ1-1
CDR3 protein: CASSVVEGGEAFF
CDR3 DNA: TGTGCCAGCAGCGTAGTGGAGGGAGGAGAAGCTTTCTTT

V gene: TRBV3-1/TRBV3-2
clone size: few
D gene: TRBD1
J gene: TRBJ2-2
CDR3 protein: CASTRQGAGTGELFF
CDR3 DNA: TGTGCCAGCACCCGACAGGGGGCAGGCACCGGGGAGCTGTTTTTT

V gene: TRBV18
clone size: -
D gene: TRBD2
J gene: TRBJ2-1
CDR3 protein: CASSLAATSGGRHYNEQFF
CDR3 DNA: TGTGCCAGCTCACTCGCCGCGACTAGCGGGGGGCGTCACTACAATGAGCAGTTCTTC

V gene: TRBV5-4
clone size: -
D gene: TRBD1
J gene: TRBJ1-1
CDR3 protein: CASSLVPDRMNTEAFF
CDR3 DNA: TGTGCCAGCAGCTTGGTCCCGGACAGGATGAACACTGAAGCTTTCTTT

V gene: TRBV14
clone size: -
D gene: TRBD2
J gene: TRBJ2-7
CDR3 protein: CASSRAGGPTYEQYF
CDR3 DNA: TGTGCCAGCAGCCGTGCGGGGGGCCCAACCTACGAGCAGTACTTC

V gene: TRBV5-1
clone size: -
D gene: TRBD1
J gene: TRBJ1-3
CDR3 protein: CASSSGGFSRNTIYF
CDR3 DNA: TGCGCCAGCAGCTCAGGGGGCTTTAGTAGAAACACCATATATTTT

V gene: TRBV20-1
clone size: -
D gene: -
J gene: TRBJ2-1
CDR3 protein: CSASGLQGTVTNEQFF
CDR3 DNA: TGCAGTGCTAGTGGATTACAGGGAACTGTTACGAATGAGCAGTTCTTC